This T cell receptor beta chain was found in a study of T-cell memory formation after mild COVID-19. Study overall: TCR clusters largely stayed donor specific.

V was shortened by 6 bases and J by 10 bases, with 16 bases between the two germline ends. This CDR3 has 14 amino acids. Looked up from germline, CDR1 is ENHRY and CDR2 is SYGVKD. Constant-segment primers and 5'RACE yielded cDNA libraries for TCR alpha and TCR beta, each carrying sample barcodes and UMIs. A single record per CDR3 protein comes from TCRdb applying MiXCR to the 5' RACE reads. The sample carries about 610,000 distinct CDR3 sequences, roughly 17% recorded once. General study results and limits: Confirmation was lacking for SARS-CoV-2 specificity of second-wave clones that peaked on day 37. Clones that contracted clustered mainly in CM and EM if CD4+ and in EMRA if CD8+.

With respect to this clonotype: The target antigen is unknown.

The sequence came from an adult woman who had mild COVID-19 (a few samples of this study predate the infection). Cell type and time point are not known. The sample consisted of PBMCs or a T cell subset sorted from them (not recorded which). The chain recombines TRBV10-3 with TRBJ1-6; D not certain. This chain's CDR3 is CAIRASLSSSPLHF. CDR3 DNA: TGTGCCATCAGGGCAAGTCTATCGTCATCACCCCTCCACTTT.